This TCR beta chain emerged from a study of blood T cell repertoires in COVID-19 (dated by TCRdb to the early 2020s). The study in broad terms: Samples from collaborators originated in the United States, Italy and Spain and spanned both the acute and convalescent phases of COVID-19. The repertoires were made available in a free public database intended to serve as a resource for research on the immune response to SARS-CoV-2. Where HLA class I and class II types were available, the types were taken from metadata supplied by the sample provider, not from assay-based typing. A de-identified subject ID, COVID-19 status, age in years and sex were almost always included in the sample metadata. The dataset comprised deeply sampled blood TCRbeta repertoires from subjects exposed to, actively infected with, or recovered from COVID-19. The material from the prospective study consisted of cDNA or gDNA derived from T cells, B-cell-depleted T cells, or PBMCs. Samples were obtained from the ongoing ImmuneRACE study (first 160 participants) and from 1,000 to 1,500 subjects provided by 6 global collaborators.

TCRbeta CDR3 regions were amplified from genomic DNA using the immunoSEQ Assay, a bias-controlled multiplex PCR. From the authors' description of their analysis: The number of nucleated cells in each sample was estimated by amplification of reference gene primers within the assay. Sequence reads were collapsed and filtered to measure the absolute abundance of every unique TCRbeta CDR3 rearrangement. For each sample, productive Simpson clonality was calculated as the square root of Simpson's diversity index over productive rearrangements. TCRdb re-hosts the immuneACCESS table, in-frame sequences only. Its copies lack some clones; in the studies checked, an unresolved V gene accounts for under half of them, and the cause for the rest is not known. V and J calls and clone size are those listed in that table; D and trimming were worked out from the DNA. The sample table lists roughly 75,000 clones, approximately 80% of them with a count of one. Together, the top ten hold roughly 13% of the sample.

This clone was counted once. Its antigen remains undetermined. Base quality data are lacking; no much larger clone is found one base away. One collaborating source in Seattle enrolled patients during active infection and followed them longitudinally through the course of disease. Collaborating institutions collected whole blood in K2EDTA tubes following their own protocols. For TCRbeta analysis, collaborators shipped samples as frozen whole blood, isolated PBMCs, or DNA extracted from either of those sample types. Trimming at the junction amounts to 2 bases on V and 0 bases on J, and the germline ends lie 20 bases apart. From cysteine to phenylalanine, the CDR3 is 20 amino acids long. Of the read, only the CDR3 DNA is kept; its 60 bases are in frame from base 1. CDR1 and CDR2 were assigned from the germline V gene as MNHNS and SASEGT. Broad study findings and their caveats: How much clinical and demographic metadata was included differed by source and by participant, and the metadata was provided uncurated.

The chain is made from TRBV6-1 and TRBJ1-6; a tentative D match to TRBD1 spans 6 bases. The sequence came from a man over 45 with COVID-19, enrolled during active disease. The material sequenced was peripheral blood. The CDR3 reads CASSERGGGDYSSYNSPLHF. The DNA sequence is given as TGTGCCAGCAGTGAAAGAGGGGGTGGCGACTACAGCTCCTATAATTCACCCCTCCACTTT.